These T cell receptor beta chains were read from a single sample in a study of control samples from healthy donors and cancer patients. Repertoires were generated with immunoSEQ multiplex PCR, while TCRdb's copy carries only in-frame clones and drops some. The sample carries around 250,000 clones, more than 65% recorded once. The sample was PBMCs. The source is an older woman with lung cancer. The CDR3 runs from the conserved cysteine through the conserved F or W. Fields, in order: J gene, V gene, CDR3 length, CDR3 protein.

j_gene: TRBJ2-7; v_gene: TRBV5-6; len: 15; CDR3aa: CASSSLRAGGDEQYF
j_gene: TRBJ2-2; v_gene: TRBV7-9; len: 14; CDR3aa: CASRQEGYTGELFF
j_gene: TRBJ2-5; v_gene: TRBV3-1/TRBV3-2; len: 13; CDR3aa: CASRFQGGKTQYF
j_gene: TRBJ2-3; v_gene: TRBV5-1; len: 17; CDR3aa: CASRLDPSGGAADTQYF
j_gene: TRBJ1-4; v_gene: TRBV5-4; len: 16; CDR3aa: CASSTRAGPKNEKLFF
j_gene: TRBJ1-3; v_gene: TRBV6-4; len: 16; CDR3aa: CASSDSITAPGNTIYF
j_gene: TRBJ2-1; v_gene: TRBV15; len: 15; CDR3aa: CATSVVAGVFNEQFF
j_gene: TRBJ2-3; v_gene: TRBV7-2; len: 15; CDR3aa: CASSPGTSRTDTQYF
j_gene: TRBJ1-1; v_gene: TRBV5-1; len: 15; CDR3aa: CASSLAGHMNTEAFF
j_gene: TRBJ2-4; v_gene: TRBV4-1; len: 14; CDR3aa: CASSQVGSQNIQYF
j_gene: TRBJ2-7; v_gene: TRBV13; len: 15; CDR3aa: CASSFSRDRVYEQYF
j_gene: TRBJ1-6; v_gene: TRBV5-1; len: 15; CDR3aa: CASSSDRGPYSPLHF
j_gene: TRBJ2-2; v_gene: TRBV30; len: 13; CDR3aa: CAWTGFVTGELFF
j_gene: TRBJ1-5; v_gene: TRBV4-1; len: 15; CDR3aa: CASSQDPSGNQPQHF
j_gene: TRBJ1-1; v_gene: TRBV7-3; len: 14; CDR3aa: CASSPHQGNTEAFF
j_gene: TRBJ1-4; v_gene: TRBV5-1; len: 14; CDR3aa: CASSLGTGGEKLFF
j_gene: TRBJ1-1; v_gene: TRBV12-3/TRBV12-4; len: 13; CDR3aa: CASSGTRNTEAFF
j_gene: TRBJ2-7; v_gene: TRBV11-2; len: 15; CDR3aa: CASSLDGARGREQYF
j_gene: TRBJ1-4; v_gene: TRBV5-1; len: 14; CDR3aa: CASSLLLQDEKLFF
j_gene: TRBJ2-7; v_gene: TRBV9; len: 15; CDR3aa: CASSVAPRAPHEQYF
j_gene: TRBJ2-5; v_gene: TRBV7-3; len: 14; CDR3aa: CASSPQGGQETQYF
j_gene: TRBJ1-1; v_gene: TRBV25-1; len: 15; CDR3aa: CASSDTTVGDTEAFF
j_gene: TRBJ2-5; v_gene: TRBV11-1; len: 12; CDR3aa: CASSLVQETQYF
j_gene: TRBJ1-1; v_gene: TRBV5-6; len: 14; CDR3aa: CASSLRGRVTEAFF
j_gene: TRBJ2-7; v_gene: TRBV3-1/TRBV3-2; len: 12; CDR3aa: CASSHQLYEQYF
j_gene: TRBJ2-7; v_gene: TRBV4-1; len: 13; CDR3aa: CASSRGTSYEQYF
j_gene: TRBJ2-1; v_gene: TRBV4-2; len: 19; CDR3aa: CASSQGPGLAVRPGNEQFF
j_gene: TRBJ2-7; v_gene: TRBV2; len: 11; CDR3aa: CAGGQVDEQYF
j_gene: TRBJ1-1; v_gene: TRBV2; len: 14; CDR3aa: CASSERRQSTEAFF
j_gene: TRBJ2-3; v_gene: TRBV18; len: 16; CDR3aa: CASSLNQDPSTDTQYF
j_gene: TRBJ1-2; v_gene: TRBV12-3/TRBV12-4; len: 13; CDR3aa: CASSLGTGNGYTF
j_gene: TRBJ1-6; v_gene: TRBV7-9; len: 15; CDR3aa: CASTSVGEVGSPLHF
j_gene: TRBJ2-1; v_gene: TRBV7-2; len: 13; CDR3aa: CASSLAGGNEQFF
j_gene: TRBJ1-1; v_gene: TRBV2; len: 14; CDR3aa: CASSGDRVNTEAFF
j_gene: TRBJ2-1; v_gene: TRBV9; len: 16; CDR3aa: CASSVLGSGQYNEQFF
j_gene: TRBJ1-2; v_gene: TRBV3-1/TRBV3-2; len: 15; CDR3aa: CASSHEQRYPFSYTF
j_gene: TRBJ2-7; v_gene: TRBV3-1/TRBV3-2; len: 15; CDR3aa: CASSQDRLAYFEQYF
j_gene: TRBJ1-1; v_gene: TRBV5-4; len: 14; CDR3aa: CASSFWTVNTEAFF
j_gene: TRBJ2-7; v_gene: TRBV5-1; len: 15; CDR3aa: CASSLSPGKGYEQYF
j_gene: TRBJ1-3; v_gene: TRBV27; len: 13; CDR3aa: CASRETSGNTIYF
j_gene: TRBJ2-7; v_gene: TRBV19; len: 17; CDR3aa: CASSRSEGGANSYEQYF
j_gene: TRBJ2-6; v_gene: TRBV6-4; len: 16; CDR3aa: CASSDSGGRGANVLTF
j_gene: TRBJ2-2; v_gene: TRBV5-1; len: 15; CDR3aa: CASSLGQRNTGELFF
j_gene: TRBJ1-5; v_gene: TRBV10-3; len: 14; CDR3aa: CATNSGQTAVPQHF
j_gene: TRBJ1-2; v_gene: TRBV11-2; len: 15; CDR3aa: CASSPRQGGHYGYTF
j_gene: TRBJ1-6; v_gene: TRBV3-1/TRBV3-2; len: 14; CDR3aa: CASSETGFSSPLHF
j_gene: TRBJ2-1; v_gene: TRBV6-1; len: 17; CDR3aa: CASSGLQGLNFHNEQFF
j_gene: TRBJ2-1; v_gene: TRBV19; len: 15; CDR3aa: CASLLGGGSYNEQFF
j_gene: TRBJ2-3; v_gene: TRBV19; len: 13; CDR3aa: CASSVLSTDTQYF
j_gene: TRBJ1-6; v_gene: TRBV5-1; len: 15; CDR3aa: CASSLQGGDNSPLHF
j_gene: TRBJ1-4; v_gene: TRBV4-1; len: 20; CDR3aa: CASSQGVGAGQFFNNEKLFF
j_gene: TRBJ1-6; v_gene: TRBV5-6; len: 15; CDR3aa: CASSPQGAGGSPLHF
j_gene: TRBJ2-7; v_gene: TRBV6-1; len: 14; CDR3aa: CASSEAGLAYEQYF
j_gene: TRBJ2-3; v_gene: TRBV12-1; len: 20; CDR3aa: CASSSGTSGGERASTDTQYF
j_gene: TRBJ1-1; v_gene: TRBV5-1; len: 13; CDR3aa: CASSFGLNTEAFF
j_gene: TRBJ1-1; v_gene: TRBV7-9; len: 15; CDR3aa: CASSFPGQGHIEAFF
j_gene: TRBJ1-1; v_gene: TRBV7-2; len: 14; CDR3aa: CASSLGGQVTEAFF
j_gene: TRBJ2-1; v_gene: TRBV5-4; len: 13; CDR3aa: CASSPGYYNEQFF